The T cell receptor beta chain described here comes from a study of Graves' ophthalmopathy and Graves' hyperthyroidism (dated 2018 in TCRdb). In the study overall: Peripheral blood was collected at initial diagnosis, before any treatment. To tell Graves' ophthalmopathy apart from Graves' hyperthyroidism, and to predict which patients would progress to ophthalmopathy, the study relied on TCR beta repertoire signatures. In total, 135 blood samples were TCR-sequenced: approximately 42 ophthalmopathy, some 72 hyperthyroidism and some 17 hyperthyroidism-to-ophthalmopathy patients. A discovery set of about a hundred patients (43 ophthalmopathy, just over 55 stable hyperthyroidism) was enrolled to explore V-J signatures distinguishing ophthalmopathy from hyperthyroidism. For independent validation, a separate cohort was made up of approximately 19 hyperthyroidism patients plus 17 patients who later progressed from hyperthyroidism to ophthalmopathy. T-cell repertoires of thyroid tissue and blood were compared in about six hyperthyroidism patients. Following sampling, methimazole starting at 30 mg daily was administered to hyperthyroidism patients, and high-dose intravenous methylprednisolone was administered to ophthalmopathy patients. For training and testing, the 100 patients in the discovery cohort were randomly divided in a 7:3 ratio. Summary of the overall study and its limitations: Ophthalmopathy was separated from stable hyperthyroidism by the 13-signature model with about 90% sensitivity and about 81% specificity in cross-validation and with 80%/75% in the test set. No statistical method was used to predetermine the sample size, and group allocation was not hidden from the investigators. In validation, the model predicted ophthalmopathy progression with over 60% sensitivity and roughly 72% specificity; 12 predicted patients were CT-confirmed with GO in a median of around 6 months. Among expanded thyroid clonotypes with frequency above 0.001, most also showed up in blood, which suggests that blood repertoires may reflect the thyroid immune response.

Ophthalmopathy patients had moderately to severely active disease, Clinical Activity Score of at least 3, NOSPECS grade of at least 4, and disease duration under 3 months. Patients were excluded if they had other autoimmune diseases, uncontrolled infections, pregnancy or lactation. Diagnosis relied on clinical symptoms, serum thyroxine, TRAb, thyroid ultrasound and orbital computed tomography. Using Ficoll-Paque density gradient centrifugation, PBMCs were isolated from 10 ml of fresh peripheral blood. Trizol reagent was used to extract the total RNA, and its quality was then checked on an Agilent 2100 Bioanalyzer. Taken from cysteine to phenylalanine, the CDR3 has 15 residues. Here the CDR3 DNA is all that survives: 45 bases in frame from base 1. V gives up 1 base and J gives up 0 bases, and the segment between their germline ends measures 7 bases. For repertoire sequencing, TCR beta CDR3 regions were amplified from RNA transcripts. The first round was an RT-PCR using HTBI primers with the Qiagen OneStep RT-PCR kit, and this first round was followed by a second-round multiplex PCR, then size selection and purification. Libraries were sequenced paired-end with 100 bp reads on an Illumina HiSeq2000. The source study handled its data this way. Reads were processed with SOAPnuke, discarding reads with adapters, uncalled bases, mean Phred below 15, or no exact constant-primer or identifier match. COPE v1.2.5 was used to merge the high-quality paired reads. Each unique nucleotide sequence was defined as a clonotype, and clonotypes were aligned to IMGT TRB V, D and J references with MiTCR v1.1. The analysis was limited to V-J combinations with a frequency above 0.0001, which together covered 99.2% of the repertoires. A TCR clonal expansion and chaos score per V-J combination was defined as the ratio of F50 clonal expansion to chaos observed in the TCRdist matrix. Features were reduced by Welch's t-statistics and random forest to approximately 12 V-J combinations, which fed a naive Bayes classifier. The Morisita-Horn index was used to measure how similar the thyroid and blood repertoires were. In-frame beta chains were kept once TCRdb had trimmed the public reads at Q25 with fastp and called clones with MiXCR. Rows with a matching CDR3 protein are joined into one entry that keeps the most common DNA and genes. Here the V and J calls rest on TCRdb's processing, not on the authors' analysis. Across this sample there are approximately 480,000 distinct CDR3 sequences, with roughly 14% seen only once. The top ten clonotypes cover roughly 9.8% of the sample.

This clonotype has ten or more counts. Its target antigen remains unknown. Within one base of it there is no much larger clone, and no base qualities were kept. The sequenced sample consisted of blood. The TCR comes from a woman in her thirties with Graves' ophthalmopathy. Donor details come from another sample of the same person, matched by shared clones. The V and J segments used are TRBV12-3 or TRBV12-4 and TRBJ2-4; the D gene is not confidently resolved. The CDR3 reads as follows: CASSLGPLAKNIQYF. Here is the DNA: TGTGCCAGCAGTTTAGGTCCCCTAGCCAAAAACATTCAGTACTTC.